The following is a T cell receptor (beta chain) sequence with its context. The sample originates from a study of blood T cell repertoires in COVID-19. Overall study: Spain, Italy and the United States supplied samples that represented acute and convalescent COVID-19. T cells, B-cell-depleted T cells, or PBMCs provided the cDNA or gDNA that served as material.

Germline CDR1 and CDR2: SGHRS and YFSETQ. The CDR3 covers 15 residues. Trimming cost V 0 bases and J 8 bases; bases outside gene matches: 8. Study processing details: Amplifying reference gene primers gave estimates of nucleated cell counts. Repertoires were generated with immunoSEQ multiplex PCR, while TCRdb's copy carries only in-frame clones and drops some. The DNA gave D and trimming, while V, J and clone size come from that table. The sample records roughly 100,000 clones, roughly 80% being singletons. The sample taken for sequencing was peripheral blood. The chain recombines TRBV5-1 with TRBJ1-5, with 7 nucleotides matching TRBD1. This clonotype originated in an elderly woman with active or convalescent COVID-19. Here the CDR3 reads CASSLGQGPGEPQHF. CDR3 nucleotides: TGCGCCAGCAGCTTGGGACAGGGCCCAGGGGAGCCCCAGCATTTT. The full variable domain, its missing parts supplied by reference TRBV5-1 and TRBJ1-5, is KAGVTQTPRYLIKTRGQQVTLSCSPISGHRSVSWYQQTPGQGLQFLFEYFSETQRNKGNFPGRFSGRQFSNSRSEMNVSTLELGDSALYLCASSLGQGPGEPQHFGDGTRLSIL.